The 25 T cell receptor beta chains in this list originate from one sample, sequenced in a study of cytomegalovirus exposure and HLA in healthy donors. Vbeta (60) and Jbeta (13) primers were used in the PCR. Clones were read by immunoSEQ multiplex PCR, and TCRdb kept only the in-frame ones, dropping some. Of 100,000 to 150,000 clones in the sample, 82% were seen once. Sequenced input: PBMCs. These TCRs come from a boy aged 10-17 years in good health and CMV-seronegative.

The chain employs TRBV27 and TRBJ1-3; D is ambiguous. This CDR3 is 15 amino acids long. Germline V gene data show CDR1 as MNHEY and CDR2 as SMNVEV (reference sequence). V was trimmed by 2 bases and J by 2 bases, leaving 10 bases between them. In DNA form, the CDR3 reads TGTGCCAGCAGTTTACGGGCCGGGGCTGGAAACACCATATATTTT. Protein sequence: CASSLRAGAGNTIYF.

J is TRBJ1-1 and V is TRBV11-3; D remains unclear. Trimming stripped 1 base from V and 1 base from J, with 7 bases between. The germline gives CDR1 SGHNT, CDR2 YENEEA. CDR3 size: 14 residues. In nucleotides, the CDR3 is TGTGCCAGCAGCTTAGGTGCCGGGAACACTGAAGCTTTCTTT. Translated, it gives CASSLGAGNTEAFF.

This chain connects TRBV30 to TRBJ1-3; 7 positions match TRBD1. The CDR3 extends over 14 amino acids. J was trimmed by 2 bases and V by 0 bases; bases with no gene match: 1. CDR1 is GTSNPN and CDR2 is SVGIG in the germline V gene (reference sequence). DNA of the CDR3: TGTGCCTGGAGTGTAGGGACAGCTGGAAACACCATATATTTT. Amino acid sequence: CAWSVGTAGNTIYF. The whole variable domain, filled in from reference TRBV30 and TRBJ1-3, reads SQTIHQWPATLVQPVGSPLSLECTVEGTSNPNLYWYRQAAGRGLQLLFYSVGIGQISSEVPQNLSASRPQDRQFILSSKKLLLSDSGFYLCAWSVGTAGNTIYFGEGSWLTVV.

The chain recombines TRBV5-4 with TRBJ1-1, with D uncertain. The V and J ends lost 1 base and 1 base respectively, with 11 bases between them. Germline-derived CDR1 and CDR2 are SGHNT and YYREEE (reference sequence). This CDR3 region has 15 residues. For the CDR3, the DNA is TGTGCCAGCAGCTTGACACGGGGTACGAACACTGAAGCTTTCTTT. This codes for CASSLTRGTNTEAFF.

V usage is TRBV5-1 and J usage is TRBJ2-5; TRBD2 might be the D (5 bases). Germline-derived CDR1 and CDR2 are SGHRS and YFSETQ. V dropped 3 bases and J dropped 8 bases, with 17 bases sitting between them. The CDR3 extends over 14 amino acids. CDR3: CASSSGFDLGTQYF. CDR3 coding DNA: TGCGCCAGCAGCTCGGGGTTTGATCTAGGCACCCAGTACTTC. Complete variable domain (other parts from reference TRBV5-1 and TRBJ2-5): KAGVTQTPRYLIKTRGQQVTLSCSPISGHRSVSWYQQTPGQGLQFLFEYFSETQRNKGNFPGRFSGRQFSNSRSEMNVSTLELGDSALYLCASSSGFDLGTQYFGPGTRLLVL.

This chain joins TRBV5-4 and TRBJ1-1; D gene ambiguous. V lost 0 bases to trimming and J lost 1 base, with 4 bases between them. Germline V gene lookup returns CDR1 SGHNT and CDR2 YYREEE (reference sequence). The CDR3 length is 13 residues. The CDR3: CASSLEPNTEAFF. The DNA of the CDR3 is TGTGCCAGCAGCTTGGAGCCGAACACTGAAGCTTTCTTT.

This chain links TRBV23-1 with TRBJ1-1; D may be TRBD1 (5 bases). TRBV23-1 is noted as an ORF with a role that remains uncertain. This CDR3 is 13 amino acids long. Between the trimmed V and J ends, which lost 6 bases and 4 bases, there was a span of 12 bases. The chain's CDR3 is CASRAGWGTEAFF. The DNA for the CDR3 is TGCGCCAGCAGAGCAGGGTGGGGCACTGAAGCTTTCTTT.

The V gene is TRBV19, the J gene TRBJ1-2, with unresolved D. The germline V gene has CDR1 LNHDA and CDR2 SQIVND (reference sequence). The CDR3 is made up of 12 amino acids. Trimming stripped 0 bases from V and 4 bases from J, with 3 bases between. This CDR3 is CASSIDSYGYTF. The CDR3 nucleotides are TGTGCCAGTAGTATAGACAGCTATGGCTACACCTTC.

The chain couples TRBV7-8 to TRBJ2-3; D might be TRBD2 (5 bases). V shed 0 bases and J shed 3 bases, with 7 bases lying between them. CDR3 length: 14 residues. Germline CDR1 is SGHVS and CDR2 is FQNEAQ. Here the CDR3 DNA reads TGTGCCAGCAGCTTAGCGACTACGACAGATACGCAGTATTTT. This sequence encodes CASSLATTTDTQYF.

The genes are TRBV5-4 and TRBJ2-7, with 9 bases lining up with TRBD1. V shed 1 base and J 3 bases; nucleotides not matched to a gene: 5. Germline CDR1 and CDR2: SGHNT and YYREEE (reference sequence). This CDR3 region has 15 residues. CDR3: CASSLSGTGFYEQYF. In nucleotides, the CDR3 is TGTGCCAGCAGCTTGTCGGGGACAGGGTTCTACGAGCAGTACTTC.

The CDR3 DNA is TGTGCCAGCAGTGACAGCGGGTACGAGCAGTACTTC. It encodes CASSDSGYEQYF. The rearrangement joins TRBV2 to TRBJ2-7; maybe TRBD2 (6 bases). Trimming shortened V by 3 bases and J by 4 bases, and 7 bases separated the two germline ends. Germline V gene lookup returns CDR1 SNHLY and CDR2 FYNNEI. This CDR3 is built from 12 residues.

This clone was seen more than once but under ten times. The rearrangement uses TRBV2 and TRBJ1-1; D is uncertain. Germline CDR1 reads SNHLY; CDR2 reads FYNNEI. This CDR3 contains 13 residues. V lost 7 bases, J lost 1 base, and 10 bases lay in between. As DNA, the CDR3 is TGTGCCAGCACATTAGGAGGGAACACTGAAGCTTTCTTT. Its translation: CASTLGGNTEAFF.

This clone was seen a single time. This rearrangement joins TRBV20-1 to TRBJ2-1; D unresolved. CDR1 DFQATT and CDR2 SNEGSKA come from the germline V gene (reference sequence). The V gene lost 4 bases and the J gene lost 10 bases, with 11 bases spanning the gap. The CDR3 runs to 11 residues. The CDR3 here is CSATPIREQFF. CDR3 coding DNA: TGCAGTGCTACACCCATACGGGAGCAGTTCTTC.

The chain links TRBV15 to TRBJ2-3; D remains ambiguous. The CDR3 sequence is 15 residues long. CDR1 and CDR2 (germline): LNHNV, YYDKDF (reference sequence). Trimming cost V 2 bases and J 2 bases, with 11 bases left between them. This CDR3 is CATSRPEESTDTQYF. In DNA form, the CDR3 reads TGTGCCACCAGCAGACCCGAGGAGTCCACAGATACGCAGTATTTT.

The table lists this clone with a count of one. This rearrangement joins TRBV7-9 to TRBJ2-7; 8 bases line up with TRBD2. The junction had 7 bases not matched to a gene; V was cut back by 0 bases and J by 3 bases. CDR1 is SEHNR, CDR2 FQNEAQ, per germline (reference sequence). The CDR3 covers 16 residues. CDR3 DNA sequence: TGTGCCAGCAGCTTAGCGTCTAGCGGGTCGTACTACGAGCAGTACTTC. It yields the protein CASSLASSGSYYEQYF. The variable domain in full, with the rest retrieved from reference TRBV7-9 and TRBJ2-7, is DTGVSQNPRHKITKRGQNVTFRCDPISEHNRLYWYRQTLGQGPEFLTYFQNEAQLEKSRLLSDRFSAERPKGSFSTLEIQRTEQGDSAMYLCASSLASSGSYYEQYFGPGTRLTVT.

V is TRBV2 and J is TRBJ1-5; D gene ambiguous. CDR3 length: 14 residues. Trimming removed 4 bases from V and 4 bases from J, with 11 bases in between. The germline CDR1 and CDR2 sequences are SNHLY and FYNNEI. The DNA of the CDR3 is TGTGCCAGCAGTGCGGGAGCCCTAAATCAGCCCCAGCATTTT. It yields the protein CASSAGALNQPQHF.

J is TRBJ2-1 and V is TRBV30; a weak D match, TRBD2 (5 bases). The V gene lost 4 bases and the J gene lost 5 bases, with 12 bases spanning the gap. Germline V CDR1 and CDR2: GTSNPN, SVGIG (reference sequence). The CDR3 runs 13 residues. In DNA form, the CDR3 reads TGTGCCTGGATAGGAGGAGCCGACAATGAGCAGTTCTTC. Its translation is CAWIGGADNEQFF.

V gene TRBV15 combines with J gene TRBJ2-7; 10 bases are a match to TRBD1. V dropped 1 base and J dropped 5; count of bases not matched to a gene: 8. The germline V gene encodes CDR1 LNHNV and CDR2 YYDKDF (reference sequence). There are 16 residues in the CDR3. CDR3 in amino acids: CATSRGGTGVIHEQYF. The CDR3 bases are TGTGCCACCAGCAGAGGCGGGACAGGGGTTATCCACGAGCAGTACTTC. Filled out from reference TRBV15 and TRBJ2-7, the complete variable domain reads DAMVIQNPRYQVTQFGKPVTLSCSQTLNHNVMYWYQQKSSQAPKLLFHYYDKDFNNEADTPDNFQSRRPNTSFCFLDIRSPGLGDTAMYLCATSRGGTGVIHEQYFGPGTRLTVT.

The V and J genes are TRBV10-3 and TRBJ2-7, with a possible D match to TRBD2 (6 bases). V lost 3 bases to trimming and J lost 3 bases, with 9 bases between them. This CDR3 spans 13 amino acids. Germline CDR1 reads ENHRY; CDR2 reads SYGVKD. The CDR3 DNA reads TGTGCCATCAGTGATCCCGGGGGCTACGAGCAGTACTTC. Translating it yields CAISDPGGYEQYF.

This clone was seen more than once but under ten times. The rearrangement uses TRBV30 and TRBJ1-1; a possible D gene is TRBD1 (6 bases). Germline-derived CDR1 and CDR2 are GTSNPN and SVGIG (reference sequence). V lost 3 bases to trimming and J lost 6 bases, with 20 bases between them. This CDR3 contains 15 residues. The DNA for the CDR3 is TGTGCCTGGAGGCAAAGGGGGGGGCAAATCGCTGAAGCTTTCTTT. Translating gives CAWRQRGGQIAEAFF.

V and J are TRBV30 and TRBJ2-7; 13 nucleotides line up with TRBD2. The V gene end was trimmed by 2 bases and the J gene end by 0 bases; junction bases not matched to a gene: 7. CDR1 is GTSNPN and CDR2 is SVGIG in the germline V gene (reference sequence). The CDR3 has 17 residues. The CDR3 loop is CAWSSTWTSGSSYEQYF. The CDR3 nucleotides are TGTGCCTGGAGTTCTACGTGGACTAGCGGGAGCTCCTACGAGCAGTACTTC.

This clone was detected only a few times. This rearrangement joins TRBV25-1 to TRBJ2-1; no firm D call. CDR3 length equals 14 residues. Per the germline V gene, CDR1 is MGHDK and CDR2 is SYGVNS. Trimming removed 3 bases from V and 6 bases from J, with 12 bases in between. The CDR3 coding sequence is TGTGCCAGCAGTGATATACCGAGGAGCAATGAGCAGTTCTTC. Translation gives CASSDIPRSNEQFF.

This chain joins TRBV19 and TRBJ2-7, with TRBD1 identical over 9 bases. CDR3 length equals 16 residues. The ends lost 4 bases at V and 0 bases at J; junction bases unmatched: 7. Germline loops: CDR1 LNHDA, CDR2 SQIVND (reference sequence). The CDR3 DNA sequence: TGTGCCAGTAGTAACCCGGGACAGGGTAGCTCCTACGAGCAGTACTTC. Its protein product is CASSNPGQGSSYEQYF.

DNA for the CDR3: TGCGCCAGCAGCTTGGCCTCCCAAGAGACCCAGTACTTC. Translation gives CASSLASQETQYF. This chain uses TRBV5-1 with TRBJ2-5; D unclear. CDR3 length: 13 residues. Looked up from germline, CDR1 is SGHRS and CDR2 is YFSETQ. V was cut by 0 bases and J by 1 base, with 4 bases left in between.

This clone showed up just once. The V and J genes are TRBV5-4 and TRBJ1-5; 7 bases fit TRBD1. V gave up 1 base and J gave up 6 bases; unmatched junction bases: 7. CDR3 size: 15 residues. Germline CDR1 and CDR2: SGHNT and YYREEE (reference sequence). The DNA of the CDR3 is TGTGCCAGCAGCTTGCCCACAGGGGTCGGTCAGCCCCAGCATTTT. It codes for CASSLPTGVGQPQHF.